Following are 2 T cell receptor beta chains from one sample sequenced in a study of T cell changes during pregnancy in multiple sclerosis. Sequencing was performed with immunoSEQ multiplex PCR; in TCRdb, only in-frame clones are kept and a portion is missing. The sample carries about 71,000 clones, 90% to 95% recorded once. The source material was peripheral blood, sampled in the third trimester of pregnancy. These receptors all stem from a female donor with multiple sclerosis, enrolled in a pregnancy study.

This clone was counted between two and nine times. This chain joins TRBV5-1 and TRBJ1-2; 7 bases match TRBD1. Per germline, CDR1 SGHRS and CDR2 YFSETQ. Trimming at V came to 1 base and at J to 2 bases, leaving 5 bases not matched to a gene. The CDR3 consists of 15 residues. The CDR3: CASSLKAGGNYGYTF. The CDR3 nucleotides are TGCGCCAGCAGCTTGAAGGCAGGGGGGAACTATGGCTACACCTTC.

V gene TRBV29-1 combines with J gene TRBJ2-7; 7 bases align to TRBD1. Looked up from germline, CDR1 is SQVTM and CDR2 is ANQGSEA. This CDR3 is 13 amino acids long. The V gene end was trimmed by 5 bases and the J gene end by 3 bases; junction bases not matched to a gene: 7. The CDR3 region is CSVQRQGYYEQYF. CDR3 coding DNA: TGCAGCGTTCAACGACAGGGATACTACGAGCAGTACTTC.